The source of this T cell receptor (beta chain) is a study of early T cells in non-severe SARS-CoV-2 infection. As for the study in general: The study sequenced bulk RNA from unsorted whole blood, with chains unpaired.

MiXCR, applied by TCRdb to the 5' RACE reads, yields one record per CDR3 protein. The sample has about 46,000 distinct CDR3 sequences; over 5% are singletons. V lost 1 base, J lost 5 bases, and 6 bases stayed unmatched. The CDR3 covers 15 residues. Germline V gene data show CDR1 as MGHRA and CDR2 as YSYEKL. This clonotype was seen many times. V is TRBV4-1 and J is TRBJ2-7; 9 bases line up with TRBD2. The clonotype comes from an adult who was a healthcare worker with PCR-confirmed SARS-CoV-2 infection or an uninfected control (not recorded which). The specimen was whole blood, collected at baseline. The CDR3 DNA follows: TGCGCCAGCAGCCAAGTGTGGACTAGCGAGAACGAGCAGTACTTC. Its translation is CASSQVWTSENEQYF.